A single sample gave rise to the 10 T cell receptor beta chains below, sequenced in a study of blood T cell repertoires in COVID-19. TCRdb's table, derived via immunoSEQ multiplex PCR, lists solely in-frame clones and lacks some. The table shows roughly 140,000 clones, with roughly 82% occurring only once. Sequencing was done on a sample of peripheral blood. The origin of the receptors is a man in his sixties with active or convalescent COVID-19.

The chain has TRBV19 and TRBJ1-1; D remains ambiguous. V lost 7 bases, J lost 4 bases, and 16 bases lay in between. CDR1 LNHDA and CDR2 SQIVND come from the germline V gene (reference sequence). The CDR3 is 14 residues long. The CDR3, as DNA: TGTGCCAGTAATCCCCCAGGTCGCTCCACTGAAGCTTTCTTT. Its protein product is CASNPPGRSTEAFF.

CDR3 loop: CASSYTGNQPQHF. The DNA for the CDR3 is TGTGCCAGCAGTTACACCGGGAATCAGCCCCAGCATTTT. This chain joins TRBV6-2 or TRBV6-3 and TRBJ1-5; the D is unclear. Between the trimmed V and J ends, which lost 2 bases and 4 bases, there was a span of 6 bases. The germline CDR1 and CDR2 sequences are MNHEY and SVGEGT. This CDR3 region has 13 residues.

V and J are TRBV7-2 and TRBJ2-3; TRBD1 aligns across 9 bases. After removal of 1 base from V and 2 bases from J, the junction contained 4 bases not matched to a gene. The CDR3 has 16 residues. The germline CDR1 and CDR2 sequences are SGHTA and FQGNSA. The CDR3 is CASSLGGQGNTDTQYF. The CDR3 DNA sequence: TGTGCCAGCAGCTTAGGGGGACAGGGTAACACAGATACGCAGTATTTT.

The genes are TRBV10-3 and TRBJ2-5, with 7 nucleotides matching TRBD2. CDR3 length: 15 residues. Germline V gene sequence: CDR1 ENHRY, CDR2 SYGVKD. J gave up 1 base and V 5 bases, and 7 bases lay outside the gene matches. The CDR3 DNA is TGTGCCATCAGTTCCCCGGGAGGATCCCAAGAGACCCAGTACTTC. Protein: CAISSPGGSQETQYF.

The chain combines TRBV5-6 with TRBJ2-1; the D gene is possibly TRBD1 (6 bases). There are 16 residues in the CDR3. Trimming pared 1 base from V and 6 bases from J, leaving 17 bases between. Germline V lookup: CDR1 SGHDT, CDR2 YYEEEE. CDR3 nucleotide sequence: TGTGCCAGCAGCTTGCCCTCTACAGGGATAAGCAATGAGCAGTTCTTC. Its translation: CASSLPSTGISNEQFF.

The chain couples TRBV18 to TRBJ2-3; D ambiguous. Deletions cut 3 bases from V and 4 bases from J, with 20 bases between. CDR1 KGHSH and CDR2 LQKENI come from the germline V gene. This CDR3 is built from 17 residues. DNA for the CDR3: TGTGCCAGCTCACCTTTTTCCGGTGGAGCTTCCGCAGATACGCAGTATTTT. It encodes CASSPFSGGASADTQYF.

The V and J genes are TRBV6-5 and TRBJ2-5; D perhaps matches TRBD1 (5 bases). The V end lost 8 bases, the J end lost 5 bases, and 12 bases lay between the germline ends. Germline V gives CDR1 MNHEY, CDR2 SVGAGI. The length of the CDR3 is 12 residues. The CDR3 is CASSTVSETQYF. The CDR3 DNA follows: TGTGCCAGCTCGACAGTTTCGGAGACCCAGTACTTC.

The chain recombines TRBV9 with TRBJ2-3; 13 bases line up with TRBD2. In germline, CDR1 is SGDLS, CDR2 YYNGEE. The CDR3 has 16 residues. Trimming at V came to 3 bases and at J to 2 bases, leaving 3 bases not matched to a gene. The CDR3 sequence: CASSAGLAGLTDTQYF. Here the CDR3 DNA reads TGTGCCAGCAGCGCGGGACTAGCGGGGCTCACAGATACGCAGTATTTT.

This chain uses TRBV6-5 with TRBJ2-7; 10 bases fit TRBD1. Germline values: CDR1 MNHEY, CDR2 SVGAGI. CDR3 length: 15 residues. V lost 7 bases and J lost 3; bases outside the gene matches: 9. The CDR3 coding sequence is TGTGCCAGCACCCCCCCGACAGGGGGCAGCTACGAGCAGTACTTC. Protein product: CASTPPTGGSYEQYF.

In nucleotides, the CDR3 is TGCGCCAGCAGCTTGGACTTCTCCTCTTACACAGATACGCAGTATTTT. It is translated as CASSLDFSSYTDTQYF. The chain links TRBV5-1 to TRBJ2-3; D is uncertain. CDR1 and CDR2 from the germline V gene are SGHRS and YFSETQ. The CDR3 sequence is 16 residues long. V lost 0 bases and J lost 2, with 13 bases in between.